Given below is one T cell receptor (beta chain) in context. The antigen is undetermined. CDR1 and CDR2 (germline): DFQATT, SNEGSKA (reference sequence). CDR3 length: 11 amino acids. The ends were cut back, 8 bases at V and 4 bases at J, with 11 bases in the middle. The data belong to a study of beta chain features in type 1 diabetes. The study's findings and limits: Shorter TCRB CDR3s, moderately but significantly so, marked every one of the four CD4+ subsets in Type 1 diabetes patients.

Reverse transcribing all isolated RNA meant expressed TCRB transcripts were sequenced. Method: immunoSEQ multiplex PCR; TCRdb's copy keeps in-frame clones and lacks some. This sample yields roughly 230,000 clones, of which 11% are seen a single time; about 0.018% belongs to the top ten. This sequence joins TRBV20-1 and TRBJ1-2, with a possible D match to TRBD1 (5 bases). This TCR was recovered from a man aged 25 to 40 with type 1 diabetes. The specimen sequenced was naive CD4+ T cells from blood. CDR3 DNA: TGCAGTTCTCGGCAGGGCTATGGCTACACCTTC. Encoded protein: CSSRQGYGYTF.